The present TCR beta chain was sequenced within a study of cytomegalovirus exposure and HLA in healthy donors. Study-level findings and limits: The study dropped some indistinguishable V segments, TRBV6-2 and TRBV6-3 among them. The later analysis indicated that the majority of CMV-associated TCR beta chains appeared HLA-restricted.

There were likely unrecorded immune exposures, though donors were nominally healthy when sampled. The CMV serostatus of this donor went unrecorded. It was with 60 Vbeta and 13 Jbeta primers that the PCR ran. Using immunoSEQ multiplex PCR, the repertoire was profiled, and TCRdb retains in-frame clones only, with some absent. The sample records some 130,000 clones, about four fifths being singletons. V shed 7 bases and J 4 bases; nucleotides not matched to a gene: 13. Per the germline V gene, CDR1 is SGHTS and CDR2 is YDEGEE. This CDR3 comprises 15 residues. A remark on this clone: What it binds is unknown.

Sample: PBMCs. This TCR was sampled from a man aged 25-45 years in good health. This chain joins TRBV5-8 and TRBJ1-1; 7 positions agree with TRBD1. The CDR3, as DNA: TGTGCCAGCGAAGCTTGGGGCAGGGGGAGCACTGAAGCTTTCTTT. Translation gives CASEAWGRGSTEAFF.